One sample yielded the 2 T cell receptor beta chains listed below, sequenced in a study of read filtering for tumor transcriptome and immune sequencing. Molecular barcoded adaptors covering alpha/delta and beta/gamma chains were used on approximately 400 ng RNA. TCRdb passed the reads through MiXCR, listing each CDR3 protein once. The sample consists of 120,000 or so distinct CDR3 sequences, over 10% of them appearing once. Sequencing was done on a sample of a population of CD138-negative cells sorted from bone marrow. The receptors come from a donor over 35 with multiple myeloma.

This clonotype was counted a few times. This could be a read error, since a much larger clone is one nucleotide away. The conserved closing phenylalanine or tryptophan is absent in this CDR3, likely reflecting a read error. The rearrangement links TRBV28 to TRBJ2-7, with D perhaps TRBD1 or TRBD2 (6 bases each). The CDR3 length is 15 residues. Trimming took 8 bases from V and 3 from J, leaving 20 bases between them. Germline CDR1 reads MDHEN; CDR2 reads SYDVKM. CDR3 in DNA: TGTGCCAGCCACACCCTCGCGGGACACCTCTACGAGCAGTACTCC. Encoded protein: CASHTLAGHLYEQYS.

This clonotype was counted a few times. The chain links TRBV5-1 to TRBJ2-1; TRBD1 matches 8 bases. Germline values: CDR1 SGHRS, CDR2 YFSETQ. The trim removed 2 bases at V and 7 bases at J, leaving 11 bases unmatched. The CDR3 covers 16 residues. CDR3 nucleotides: TGCGCCAGCAGCTTAACCGGGACAGGCTTTCAGAATGAGCAGTTCTTC. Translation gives CASSLTGTGFQNEQFF.